The source of this TCR beta chain is a study of blood T cell repertoires in COVID-19. Background on the study: The samples span acute and convalescent COVID-19 from the United States, Italy and Spain. From T cells, B-cell-depleted T cells, or PBMCs came the material, which was cDNA or gDNA.

Looked up from germline, CDR1 is LNHDA and CDR2 is SQIVND (reference sequence). V trimming: 6 bases; J trimming: 4 bases; junction bases outside the gene matches: 9. The CDR3 is made up of 15 amino acids. How the authors handled the data: Reference gene primer amplification gave estimated nucleated cell counts. Libraries were prepared by immunoSEQ multiplex PCR; TCRdb keeps only in-frame clonotypes and omits some of them. That table is the source of V, J and clone size, and D and trimming were worked out from the DNA. The sample lists around 300,000 clones; approximately 83% were seen once. The receptor was derived from a woman younger than 45 who had recovered from COVID-19. The chain joins TRBV19 to TRBJ1-5; 7 bases fit TRBD1. The sequenced material came from peripheral blood. CDR3 coding DNA: TGTGCCAGTAGACCAAGACAGGGATCTAATCAGCCCCAGCATTTT. Translation gives CASRPRQGSNQPQHF.